The present entry profiles one T cell receptor beta chain with its context. This record belongs to a study of Ad26.COV2.S vaccination and SARS-CoV-2 variants. Assay used: immunoSEQ multiplex PCR; TCRdb lists only in-frame clones, some missing. The table has about 400,000 clones, 88% seen once. The treatment denotes: over 15 received Ad26.COV2.S at low or high dose, single or two shots; five or six received placebo; per-sample allocation not given. Sampling took place 63 days after the first vaccine or placebo injection. Donation came from an adult in Boston who was aged 18-55 years. Germline V CDR1 and CDR2: LGHNA, YNFKEQ. V shed 4 bases, J shed 9 bases, and the junction held 3 bases outside the gene matches. This CDR3 comprises 14 residues.

This sequence originates from a person aged 18 to 59 who received the Ad26.COV2.S COVID-19 vaccine or a placebo. J is TRBJ1-6 and V is TRBV4-2; TRBD1 matches at 10 bases. Sequencing used peripheral blood, obtained in a trial of Ad26.COV2.S vaccine versus placebo. The CDR3 sequence is CASSLGQGPSPLHF. DNA of the CDR3: TGTGCCAGCAGCCTGGGACAGGGGCCTTCACCCCTCCACTTT.